This T cell receptor beta chain was sequenced in a study of shared clonotypes between healthy human individuals (TCRdb year 2020). Context from the whole study: The cohort included a few men and a couple of women between 18 and 49 years of age. For each donor, CD4 naive and CD4 memory were each run on three plates, CD8 naive on two plates, and CD8 memory on one plate. Blood TCR repertoires of about 5 healthy adults were deeply sequenced to estimate repertoire size and the extent of clonotype sharing between individuals. To increase sequencing depth and limit assay-specific biases, different laboratories used diverse techniques to prepare libraries and sequence TCR repertoires. Leukapheresis yielded between about 0.8 and 9.5 billion PBMCs per donor.

Donors were healthy HIV-negative adults with no recently reported acute infections or vaccinations. All donors were Caucasian adults living in Nashville, Tennessee, USA. Magnetic negative selection was used to enrich CD4+ T cells, after which naive cells were positively selected on CD45RA and the negative fraction became the memory subset. After blood collection by leukapheresis, PBMCs were isolated using Ficoll-Histopaque density gradient centrifugation and then cryopreserved in the vapor phase of liquid nitrogen. Analytical flow cytometry was used to check the purity and quantity of every magnetically sorted T cell population. Each sorted fraction had its genomic DNA isolated and then quantified by UV absorbance on a Nanodrop 2000c. Overall study results and their limits: Pairwise subsampling indicated that sequencing depth was expected to affect the degree of clonotype sharing among donors. Naive subsets generally had larger estimated clonotype richness than memory subsets. Sampling was limited to blood, and TCR repertoires in tissue likely differ from TCR repertoires in blood. Even with the large sequencing depth, rarefaction of the sorted-subset datasets indicated that sequencing was incomplete. Sharing across a few donors was observed for 4.5% to 6.5% of naive CD4, over 3% of naive CD8, over 2% of memory CD4, and around 0.44% of memory CD8 clonotypes. Compared with non-shared clonotypes, the clonotypes found in all four sorted-subset donors had higher generation probabilities. The small number of donors limited the genetic and exposure-history diversity represented.

The CDR3 runs 15 amino acids, cysteine and phenylalanine included. The sequence is cut down to CDR3 DNA, 45 bases in frame from base 1. The germline V gene gives CDR1 as SGDLS and CDR2 as YYNGEE. V trim: 3 bases; J trim: 3 bases; unmatched bases: 7. Using the deep immunoSEQ assay, TCR CDR3 regions were amplified from genomic DNA by multiplex PCR. For each cell subset, the extracted genomic DNA was distributed evenly across all wells of several immunoSEQ 96-well plates, and each plate served as one replicate. For sorted subsets, 200 to 250 ng of genomic DNA, equivalent to some 30,000 T cell genomes, went into each replicate PCR. Purified libraries were quantified with a Qubit 3.0 fluorometer, sized on a Bioanalyzer 2100, and re-quantified with the KAPA Library Quantification kit. Every immunoSEQ 96-well plate was sequenced on a dedicated single-read 150-cycle Illumina NextSeq 550 flow cell. As for the authors' bioinformatics: Because only junctional sequences without quality scores were contained in the immunoSEQ output, filtering matching that applied to full-length reads could not be performed. To assign V/J genes and CDR3, sequences were annotated using PyIR, a Python wrapper for IgBLAST v1.9, with IMGT germline references. Reads were removed for weak V/J assignments (E-value above 1e-6), missing CDR3, stop codons, out-of-frame junctions, or ambiguous translated residues. V3J clonotypes were defined as sequences sharing the same inferred V gene, J gene, and CDR3 amino acid sequence. The percentage overlap between two repertoires was calculated by dividing the number of shared unique clonotypes by the size of the smaller repertoire. Repertoire richness was assessed with RTK rarefaction, the Chao1 estimator, and Recon v2.1 estimates of unobserved clonotypes. Generation probabilities were computed with OLGA for all TCRbeta clonotypes obtained by the gDNA method from several donors. Not all clones reach the TCRdb copy of this immuneACCESS table, which keeps in-frame sequences only. Checked studies attribute under half of the gap to unresolved V genes and leave the rest unexplained. The V and J calls and clone size are taken from that table; D and trimming were inferred from the DNA. The sample records around 1.6 million clones, around 98% of which are singletons. Approximately 0.45% of the sample goes to the ten largest clones.

As to this clone: The antigen it recognizes is unknown. Base qualities are not at hand, and no much larger clone is one base apart.

The chain couples TRBV9 to TRBJ1-2; 8 of the junction bases match TRBD1. This clonotype was obtained from a man between 25 and 39 years old in good health. Material for sequencing was naive CD4+ T cells sorted from blood. The cell subset or site label, as the study defines it: CD45RA+ positively selected. The DNA sequence is given as TGTGCCAGCAGCGCTCAATTACAGGGGGACTATGGCTACACCTTC. Translated, this is CASSAQLQGDYGYTF.